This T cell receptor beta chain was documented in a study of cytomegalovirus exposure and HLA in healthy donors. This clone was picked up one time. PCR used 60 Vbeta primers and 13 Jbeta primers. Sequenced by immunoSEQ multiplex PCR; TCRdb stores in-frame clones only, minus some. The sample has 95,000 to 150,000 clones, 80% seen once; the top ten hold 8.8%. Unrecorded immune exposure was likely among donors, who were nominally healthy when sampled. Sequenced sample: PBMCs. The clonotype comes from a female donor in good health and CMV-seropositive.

This CDR3 is CASSDSWRATYTEAFF. The DNA for the CDR3 is TGTGCCAGCAGTGACTCATGGAGGGCGACATACACTGAAGCTTTCTTT. The rearrangement links TRBV6-4 to TRBJ1-1; D call uncertain. Trimming took off 0 bases at V and 3 bases at J, with 14 bases between the two ends. CDR3 length equals 16 residues. From germline, CDR1 is MRHNA and CDR2 SNTAGT.